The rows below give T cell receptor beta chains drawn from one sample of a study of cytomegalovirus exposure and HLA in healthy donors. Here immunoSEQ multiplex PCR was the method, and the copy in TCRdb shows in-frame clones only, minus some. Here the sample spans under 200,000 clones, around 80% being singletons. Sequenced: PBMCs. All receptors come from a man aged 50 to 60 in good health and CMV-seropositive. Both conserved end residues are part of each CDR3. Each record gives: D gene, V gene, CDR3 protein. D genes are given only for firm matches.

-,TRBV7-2,CASSLERLSANEQFF
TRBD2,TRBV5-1,CASSLGISGDETQYF
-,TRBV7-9,CASSFDAGQSSYEQYF
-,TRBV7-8,CASSLVAGVNTEAFF
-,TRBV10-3,CAISESVSASYNEQFF
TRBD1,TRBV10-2,CASSEDRAYDYGYTF
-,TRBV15,CATRRGMSEQFF
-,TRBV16,CASSSRVGSTEAFF
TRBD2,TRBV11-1,CASSLRTSGSNEQFF
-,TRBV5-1,CASSLGSGDYEQYF
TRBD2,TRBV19,CASQLAGFATQYF
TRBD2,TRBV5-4,CASSSGTSSYNEQFF
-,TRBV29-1,CSVDGQGTKGYTF
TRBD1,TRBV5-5,CASSISGTGVNEQFF
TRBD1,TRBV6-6,CASSLGQGNIQYF
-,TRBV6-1,CASTTGRHPRETQYF
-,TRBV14,CASSQEARGVIWGAFF
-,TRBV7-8,CASSLGTSHYQETQYF
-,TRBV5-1,CASSLVSGAGELFF
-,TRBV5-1,CASSSSGNSGNTIYF
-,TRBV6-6,CASSLPGQQTYEQYF
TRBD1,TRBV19,CASNPGTGRGFYEQYF
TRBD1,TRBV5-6,CASSLHRGGTEAFF
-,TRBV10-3,CAISEGGDGGYTF
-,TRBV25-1,CASRSSGNTIYF
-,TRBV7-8,CASRTIQENTEAFF
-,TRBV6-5,CASNQYTDTEAFF
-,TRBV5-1,CASSLGGPTGELFF
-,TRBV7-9,CASSQTASDSSYNEQFF